This passage covers 25 T cell receptor beta chains from one sample sequenced in a study of HIV-infected patients and healthy controls. About 540 ng RNA was reverse transcribed with alpha and beta constant-region primers. Separate chain-specific third strand synthesis with multiplexing indices produced the alpha and beta libraries. TCRdb re-derived calls from the 5' RACE reads in MiXCR, one entry per CDR3 protein. The top ten clones hold more than 25% of a sample with 5,300 or so distinct CDR3 sequences, 8.5% to 10% of them seen once. Follow-up blood was drawn about 14 weeks, roughly three months, after antiretroviral therapy began. No cell fractionation was done, so the repertoire covers all unsorted peripheral blood T cells. The material sequenced was blood, taken during antiretroviral therapy. The receptors come from an adult with HIV infection.

This clonotype has a count of ten or more. The chain combines TRBV29-1 with TRBJ1-1, with 7 bases fitting TRBD1. Germline V gene sequence: CDR1 SQVTM, CDR2 ANQGSEA. This CDR3 region has 14 residues. V shed 4 bases, J shed 6 bases, and the junction held 11 bases outside the gene matches. As DNA, the CDR3 is TGCAGCGTTGCTGACAGGGCGGCTCATCCTGAAGCTTTCTTT. Translated, it gives CSVADRAAHPEAFF. The full variable domain, rest sourced from reference TRBV29-1 and TRBJ1-1, is SAVISQKPSRDICQRGTSLTIQCQVDSQVTMMFWYRQQPGQSLTLIATANQGSEATYESGFVIDKFPISRPNLTFSTLTVSNMSPEDSSIYLCSVADRAAHPEAFFGQGTRLTVV.

This clonotype was seen ten or more times. The chain employs TRBV29-1 and TRBJ1-2; unclear D gene. Germline loops: CDR1 SQVTM, CDR2 ANQGSEA. The CDR3 covers 9 residues. The V end lost 6 bases, the J end lost 10 bases, and 9 bases lay between the germline ends. The CDR3 loop reads CSVVPDYTF. The CDR3, as DNA: TGCAGCGTCGTTCCGGACTACACCTTC.

In this sample, this clonotype is medium-sized (0.01 to 0.1%). This chain joins TRBV3-1 and TRBJ2-3; D gene uncertain. Germline V lookup: CDR1 LGHDT, CDR2 YNNKEL (reference sequence). The CDR3 totals 16 residues. Trimming cost V 0 bases and J 2 bases, with 12 bases left between them. CDR3 DNA: TGTGCCAGCAGCCAAGAGGACGTCGAGGCCACAGATACGCAGTATTTT. Translated, it gives CASSQEDVEATDTQYF.

This clonotype was picked up many times. This chain uses TRBV12-3 or TRBV12-4 with TRBJ1-5, with 7 bases fitting TRBD1. Germline trimming cut 3 bases from V and 4 bases from J; bases unmatched to any gene: 3. The CDR3 covers 14 residues. The CDR3 coding sequence is TGTGCCAGCAGTTTCGCAGGGGGTAATCAGCCCCAGCATTTT. This sequence encodes CASSFAGGNQPQHF.

The CDR3 nucleotides read TGTGCCAGCAGCGTAATACAGGGGAACACTGAAGCTTTCTTT. This sequence encodes CASSVIQGNTEAFF. The V and J genes are TRBV9 and TRBJ1-1, with D maybe TRBD1 (6 bases). The germline V gene encodes CDR1 SGDLS and CDR2 YYNGEE. Trimming took off 1 base at V and 1 base at J, with 8 bases between the two ends. The CDR3 consists of 14 residues.

This clonotype was detected many times. The chain links TRBV10-3 to TRBJ1-5, with D unresolved. V lost 0 bases and J 1 base, leaving 10 bases between the germline ends. CDR1 and CDR2 (germline): ENHRY, SYGVKD. The CDR3 runs 16 residues. The CDR3 loop reads CAISESIGSSNQPQHF. Here the CDR3 DNA reads TGTGCCATCAGTGAGTCAATAGGGTCAAGCAATCAGCCCCAGCATTTT.

The chain joins TRBV29-1 to TRBJ1-2; no reliable D call. Trimming stripped 5 bases from V and 5 bases from J, with 9 bases between. This CDR3 region has 11 residues. Germline V gene lookup returns CDR1 SQVTM and CDR2 ANQGSEA. CDR3 nucleotides: TGCAGCGTTTGGGCGGAGTATGGCTACACCTTC. Translating it yields CSVWAEYGYTF.

Remarks on this clonotype: A much larger clone differs by one base, so this may be a read error. The J gene is TRBJ2-3, the V gene TRBV19, with D perhaps matching TRBD2 (6 bases). The CDR3 covers 16 residues. CDR1 is LNHDA, CDR2 SQIVND, per germline (reference sequence). The CDR3 DNA is TGTGCCAGTAGTATTTTGAGTACGGCGGGACGAGATACGCGGTATTTT. Protein sequence: CASSILSTAGRDTRYF.

This clonotype was found many times. The chain has TRBV10-2 and TRBJ2-1, with 12 bases identical to TRBD2. The CDR3 consists of 15 residues. With V trimmed by 6 bases and J by 6 bases, 6 bases remained unmatched. Germline V gives CDR1 WSHSY, CDR2 SAAADI. In nucleotides, the CDR3 is TGCGCCAGCAGGATCGGGACTAGCGGGTTCAATGAGCAGTTCTTC. It specifies CASRIGTSGFNEQFF.

This clonotype has at least ten counts. The gene calls are TRBV6-2 or TRBV6-3 and TRBJ2-5; D is perhaps TRBD2 (5 bases). There are 15 residues in the CDR3. Germline lookup yields CDR1 MNHEY and CDR2 SVGEGT. V dropped 4 bases and J dropped 2 bases, with 14 bases sitting between them. The CDR3 DNA reads TGTGCCAGCAGTTTGGACTCCTCGAAACAAGAGACCCAGTACTTC. The encoded protein is CASSLDSSKQETQYF.

The rearrangement joins TRBV29-1 to TRBJ2-1; TRBD1 matches 9 bases. Germline V gene lookup returns CDR1 SQVTM and CDR2 ANQGSEA. J lost 9 bases, V lost 8 bases, and 11 bases had no gene match. The CDR3 extends over 13 amino acids. DNA of the CDR3: TGCAGCACGGGACAGGGAAAAGGACTTGAGCAGTTCTTC. It encodes CSTGQGKGLEQFF.

This clonotype was counted at least ten times. CDR3 protein: CSVGIMRGPLSTDTQYF. The CDR3 nucleotides read TGCAGCGTTGGAATTATGAGGGGGCCTCTAAGCACAGATACGCAGTATTTT. This chain joins TRBV29-1 and TRBJ2-3; 7 nucleotides align to TRBD1. This CDR3 spans 17 amino acids. Per germline, CDR1 SQVTM and CDR2 ANQGSEA. After removal of 4 bases from V and 0 bases from J, the junction contained 13 bases not matched to a gene.

The chain uses TRBV20-1 and TRBJ2-7, with 11 bases identical to TRBD2. Germline trimming cut 6 bases from V and 4 bases from J; bases unmatched to any gene: 5. The germline V gene has CDR1 DFQATT and CDR2 SNEGSKA (reference sequence). The CDR3 contains 13 residues. In DNA, the CDR3 is TGCAGTGCAGATCGGACTAGCGGGTACGAGCAGTACTTC. This translates into CSADRTSGYEQYF.

By its share, this clonotype is medium-sized (0.01 to 0.1%). The chain combines TRBV12-3 or TRBV12-4 with TRBJ1-5, with D uncertain. There are 15 residues in the CDR3. Trimming took 4 bases from V and 0 from J, leaving 10 bases between them. The CDR3: CASSSGELSNQPQHF. The CDR3 DNA is TGTGCCAGCAGTTCAGGAGAACTTAGCAATCAGCCCCAGCATTTT.

This clonotype was counted ten times or more. This chain joins TRBV20-1 and TRBJ1-3; D might be TRBD1 (5 bases). Trimming removed 5 bases from V and 3 bases from J, with 11 bases in between. Germline assignment: CDR1 DFQATT and CDR2 SNEGSKA (reference sequence). The CDR3 runs 13 residues. The CDR3 DNA reads TGCAGTGCTTATCAGGGCTTTGGAAACACCATATATTTT. It is translated as CSAYQGFGNTIYF.

By share of the sample, this clonotype is medium-sized (0.01 to 0.1%). The rearrangement joins TRBV6-5 to TRBJ1-5; D ambiguous. The CDR3 consists of 14 residues. Germline V gene data show CDR1 as MNHEY and CDR2 as SVGAGI. Between the trimmed V and J ends, which lost 6 bases and 2 bases, there was a span of 11 bases. The CDR3 coding sequence is TGTGCCAGCAGCACCGAGGCTGGCAATCAGCCCCAGCATTTT. This translates into CASSTEAGNQPQHF.

This clonotype is judged medium-sized. The V call is TRBV29-1, the J call TRBJ1-1; maybe TRBD1 (6 bases). Trimming stripped 7 bases from V and 0 bases from J, with 12 bases between. The CDR3 has 13 residues. Germline V lookup: CDR1 SQVTM, CDR2 ANQGSEA. For the CDR3, the DNA is TGCAGCGGTATGGGACATTTGAACACTGAAGCTTTCTTT. This translates into CSGMGHLNTEAFF.

Many counts were recorded for this clonotype. DNA for the CDR3: TGTGCCAGCCTTCCTGCACCGGGACAGATGAACACTGAAGCTTTCTTT. It yields the protein CASLPAPGQMNTEAFF. The chain employs TRBV7-3 and TRBJ1-1; 7 bases line up with TRBD1. Trimming cost V 8 bases and J 0 bases; bases outside gene matches: 12. The CDR3 is 16 amino acids. Germline CDR1 and CDR2: SGHTA and FQGTGA.

By share, this clonotype ranks as medium-sized. V gene TRBV15 combines with J gene TRBJ2-3; 8 bases agree with TRBD2. This CDR3 is built from 17 residues. Germline assignment: CDR1 LNHNV and CDR2 YYDKDF (reference sequence). V dropped 4 bases and J dropped 4; count of bases not matched to a gene: 13. CDR3 sequence (DNA): TGTGCCACCAGCACCCTAACTAGCGGAGAGGCGGCAGATACGCAGTATTTT. Its protein product is CATSTLTSGEAADTQYF.

The chain combines TRBV5-1 with TRBJ2-1, with D unclear. V was shortened by 1 base and J by 8 bases, with 13 bases between the two germline ends. CDR3 size: 14 residues. Germline V gene data show CDR1 as SGHRS and CDR2 as YFSETQ. Here the CDR3 reads CASSLRVPLYEQFF. In DNA form, the CDR3 reads TGCGCCAGCAGCTTGAGGGTTCCTCTCTATGAGCAGTTCTTC.

There are a few counts of this clonotype. DNA of the CDR3: TGCGCCAGCAGCCAAGATATTTCAGGACTCGAGACCCAGTACTTC. This translates into CASSQDISGLETQYF. The chain employs TRBV4-1 and TRBJ2-5, with D possibly matching TRBD2 (5 bases). With 0 bases removed from V and 5 bases from J, the gap between germline ends came to 13 bases. This CDR3 is 15 amino acids long. The germline gives CDR1 MGHRA, CDR2 YSYEKL.

This clonotype was counted ten times or more. The chain employs TRBV6-6 and TRBJ1-1; D not resolved. The CDR3 runs 16 residues. Germline CDR1 MNHNY, CDR2 SVGAGI (reference sequence). Trimming took 5 bases from V and 0 from J, leaving 16 bases between them. The CDR3 sequence: CASSLTSTRMNTEAFF. The CDR3 DNA reads TGTGCCAGCAGTCTGACGTCGACTCGCATGAACACTGAAGCTTTCTTT.

This clonotype is medium-sized by share. This chain joins TRBV18 and TRBJ1-2, with D tentatively TRBD1 (5 bases). The germline V and J ends were trimmed by 3 bases and 0 bases, with 11 bases remaining between them. This CDR3 comprises 15 residues. Looked up from germline, CDR1 is KGHSH and CDR2 is LQKENI. CDR3 protein: CASSPDQGANYGYTF. Written as DNA, the CDR3 is TGTGCCAGCTCACCGGACCAGGGAGCTAACTATGGCTACACCTTC.

There are many counts of this clonotype. The rearrangement links TRBV19 to TRBJ1-6; weak D call: TRBD1 (5 bases). The CDR3 extends over 14 amino acids. The V gene's germline CDR1 is LNHDA and CDR2 SQIVND (reference sequence). Trimming stripped 6 bases from V and 7 bases from J, with 13 bases between. The CDR3 DNA reads TGTGCCAGTAGGCCTCCCGGGGGGAATTCACCCCTCCACTTT. It yields the protein CASRPPGGNSPLHF.

This clonotype is classed as medium-sized. This sequence joins TRBV11-2 and TRBJ2-5; TRBD1 agrees at 8 bases. This CDR3 has 16 residues. The germline CDR1 and CDR2 sequences are SGHAT and FQNNGV. Trimming at V came to 5 bases and at J to 2 bases, leaving 10 bases not matched to a gene. The CDR3 DNA is TGTGCCAGCAGCCCCACGGACAGGGCGGATCAAGAGACCCAGTACTTC. This translates into CASSPTDRADQETQYF. Full variable domain (outside the CDR3, taken from reference TRBV11-2 and TRBJ2-5): EAGVAQSPRYKIIEKRQSVAFWCNPISGHATLYWYQQILGQGPKLLIQFQNNGVVDDSQLPKDRFSAERLKGVDSTLKIQPAKLEDSAVYLCASSPTDRADQETQYFGPGTRLLVL.